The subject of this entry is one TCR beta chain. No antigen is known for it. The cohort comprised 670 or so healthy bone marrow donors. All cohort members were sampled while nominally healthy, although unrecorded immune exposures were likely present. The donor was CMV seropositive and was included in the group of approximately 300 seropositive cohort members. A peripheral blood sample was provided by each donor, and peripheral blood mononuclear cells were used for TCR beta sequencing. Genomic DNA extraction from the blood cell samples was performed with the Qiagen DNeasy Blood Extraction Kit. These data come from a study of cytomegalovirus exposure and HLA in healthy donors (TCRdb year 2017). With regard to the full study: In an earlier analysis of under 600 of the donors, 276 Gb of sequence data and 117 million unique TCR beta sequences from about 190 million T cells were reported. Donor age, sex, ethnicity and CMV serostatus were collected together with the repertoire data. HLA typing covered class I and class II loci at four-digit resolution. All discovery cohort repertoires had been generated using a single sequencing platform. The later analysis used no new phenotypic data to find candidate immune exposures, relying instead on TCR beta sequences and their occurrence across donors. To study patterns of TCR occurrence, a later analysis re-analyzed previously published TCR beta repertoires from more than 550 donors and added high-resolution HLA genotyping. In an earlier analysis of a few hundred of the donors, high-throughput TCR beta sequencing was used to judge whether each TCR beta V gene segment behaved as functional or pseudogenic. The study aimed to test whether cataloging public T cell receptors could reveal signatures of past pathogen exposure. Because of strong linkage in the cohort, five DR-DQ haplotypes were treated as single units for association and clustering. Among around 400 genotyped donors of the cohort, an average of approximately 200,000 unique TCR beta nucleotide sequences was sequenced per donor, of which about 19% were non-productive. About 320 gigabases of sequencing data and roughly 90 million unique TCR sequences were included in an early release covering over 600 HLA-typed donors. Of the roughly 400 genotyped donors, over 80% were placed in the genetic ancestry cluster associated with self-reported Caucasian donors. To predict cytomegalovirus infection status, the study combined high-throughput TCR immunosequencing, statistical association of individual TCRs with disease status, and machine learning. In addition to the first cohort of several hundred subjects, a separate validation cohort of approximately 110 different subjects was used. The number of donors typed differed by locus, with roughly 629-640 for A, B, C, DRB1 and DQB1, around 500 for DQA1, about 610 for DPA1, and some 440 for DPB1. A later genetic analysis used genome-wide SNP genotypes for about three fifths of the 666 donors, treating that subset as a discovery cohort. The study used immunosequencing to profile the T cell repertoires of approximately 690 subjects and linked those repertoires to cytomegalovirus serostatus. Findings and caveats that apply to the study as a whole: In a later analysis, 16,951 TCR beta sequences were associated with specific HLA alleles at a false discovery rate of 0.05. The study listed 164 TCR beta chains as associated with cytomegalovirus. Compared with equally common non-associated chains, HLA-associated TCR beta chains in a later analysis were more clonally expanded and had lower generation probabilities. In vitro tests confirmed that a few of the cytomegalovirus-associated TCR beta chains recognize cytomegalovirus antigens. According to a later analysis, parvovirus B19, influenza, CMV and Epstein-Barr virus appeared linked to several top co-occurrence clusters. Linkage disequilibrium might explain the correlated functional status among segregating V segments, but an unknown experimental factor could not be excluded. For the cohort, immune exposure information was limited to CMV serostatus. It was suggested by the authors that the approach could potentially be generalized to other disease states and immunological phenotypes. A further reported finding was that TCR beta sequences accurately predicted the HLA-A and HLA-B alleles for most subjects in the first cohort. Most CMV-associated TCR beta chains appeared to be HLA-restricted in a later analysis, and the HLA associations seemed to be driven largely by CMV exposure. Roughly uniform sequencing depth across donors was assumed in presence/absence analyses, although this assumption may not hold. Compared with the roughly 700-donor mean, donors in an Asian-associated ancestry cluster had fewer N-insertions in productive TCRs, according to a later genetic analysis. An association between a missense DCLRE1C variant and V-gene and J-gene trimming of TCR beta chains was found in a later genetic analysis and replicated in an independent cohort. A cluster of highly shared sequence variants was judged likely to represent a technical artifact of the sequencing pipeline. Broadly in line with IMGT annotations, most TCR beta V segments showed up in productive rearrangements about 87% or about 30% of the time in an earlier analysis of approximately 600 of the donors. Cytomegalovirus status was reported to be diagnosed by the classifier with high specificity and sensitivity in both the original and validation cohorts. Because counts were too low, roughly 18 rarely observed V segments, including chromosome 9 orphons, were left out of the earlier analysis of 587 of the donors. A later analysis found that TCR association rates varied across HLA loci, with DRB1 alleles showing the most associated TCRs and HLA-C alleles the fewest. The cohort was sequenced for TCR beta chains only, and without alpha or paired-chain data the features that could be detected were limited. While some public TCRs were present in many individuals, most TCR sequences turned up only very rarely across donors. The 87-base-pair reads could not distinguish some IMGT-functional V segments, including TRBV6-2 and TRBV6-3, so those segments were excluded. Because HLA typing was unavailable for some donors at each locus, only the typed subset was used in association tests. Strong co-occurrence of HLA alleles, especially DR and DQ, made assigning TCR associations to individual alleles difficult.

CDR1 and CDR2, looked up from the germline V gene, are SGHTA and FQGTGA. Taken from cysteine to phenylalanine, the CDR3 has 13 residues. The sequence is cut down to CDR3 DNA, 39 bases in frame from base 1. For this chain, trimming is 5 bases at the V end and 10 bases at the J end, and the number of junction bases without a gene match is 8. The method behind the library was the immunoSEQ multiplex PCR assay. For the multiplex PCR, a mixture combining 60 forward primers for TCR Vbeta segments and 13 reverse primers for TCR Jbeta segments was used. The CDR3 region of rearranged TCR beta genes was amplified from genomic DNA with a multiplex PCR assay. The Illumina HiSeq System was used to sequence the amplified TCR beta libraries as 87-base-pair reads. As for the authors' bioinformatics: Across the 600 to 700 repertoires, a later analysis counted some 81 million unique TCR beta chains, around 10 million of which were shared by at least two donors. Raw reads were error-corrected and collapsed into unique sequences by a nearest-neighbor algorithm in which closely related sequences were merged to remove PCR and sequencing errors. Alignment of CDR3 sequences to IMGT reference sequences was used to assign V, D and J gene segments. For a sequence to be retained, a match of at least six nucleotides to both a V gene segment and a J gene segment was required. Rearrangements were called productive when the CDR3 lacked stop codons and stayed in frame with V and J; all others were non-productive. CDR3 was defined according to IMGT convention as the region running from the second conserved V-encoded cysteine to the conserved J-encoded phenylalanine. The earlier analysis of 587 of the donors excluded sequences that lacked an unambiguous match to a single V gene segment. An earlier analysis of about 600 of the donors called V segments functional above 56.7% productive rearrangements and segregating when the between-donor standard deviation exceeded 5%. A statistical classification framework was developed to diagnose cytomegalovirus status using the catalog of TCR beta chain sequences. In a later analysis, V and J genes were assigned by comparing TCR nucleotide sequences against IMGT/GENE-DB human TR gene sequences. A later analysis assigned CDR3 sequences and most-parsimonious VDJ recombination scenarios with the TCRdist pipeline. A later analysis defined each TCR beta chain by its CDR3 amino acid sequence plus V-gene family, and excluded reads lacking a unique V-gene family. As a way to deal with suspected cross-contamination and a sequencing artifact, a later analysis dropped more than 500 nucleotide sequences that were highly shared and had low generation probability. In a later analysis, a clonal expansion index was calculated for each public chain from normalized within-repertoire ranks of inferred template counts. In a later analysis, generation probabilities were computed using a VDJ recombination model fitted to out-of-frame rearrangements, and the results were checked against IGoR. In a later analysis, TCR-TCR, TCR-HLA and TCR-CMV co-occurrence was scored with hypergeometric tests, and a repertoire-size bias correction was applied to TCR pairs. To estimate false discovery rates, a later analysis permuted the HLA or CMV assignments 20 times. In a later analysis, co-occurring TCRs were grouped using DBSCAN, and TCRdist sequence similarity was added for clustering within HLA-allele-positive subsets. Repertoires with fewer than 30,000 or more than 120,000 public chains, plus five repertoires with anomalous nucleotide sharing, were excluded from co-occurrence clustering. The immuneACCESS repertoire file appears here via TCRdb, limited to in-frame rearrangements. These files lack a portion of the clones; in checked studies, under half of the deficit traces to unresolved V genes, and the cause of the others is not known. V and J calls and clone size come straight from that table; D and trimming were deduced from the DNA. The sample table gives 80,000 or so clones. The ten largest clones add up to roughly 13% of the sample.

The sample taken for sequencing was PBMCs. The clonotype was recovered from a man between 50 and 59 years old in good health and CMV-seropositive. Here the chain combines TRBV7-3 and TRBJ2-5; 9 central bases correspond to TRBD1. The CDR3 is CASSIRDRDVQYF. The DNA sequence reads TGTGCCAGCAGCATCCGGGACAGGGATGTCCAGTACTTC.